This T cell receptor (beta chain) is from a study of post-analysis software for immune sequencing data. Notes on the study in general: Strong co-clustering by F measure linked samples that shared a preparation batch. In patients, a few TRBV segments were more frequent than in controls, with TRBV5-6, TRBV5-1 and TRBV20-1 among them.

cDNA libraries of TCR beta carried unique molecular identifiers. TCRdb re-analysed the PCR reads in MiXCR, keeping a single row per CDR3 protein. The sample includes 750,000 to 950,000 distinct CDR3 sequences, 53% of them seen just once. The germline V gene has CDR1 MNHNS and CDR2 SASEGT. V shed 5 bases, J shed 2 bases, and the junction held 9 bases outside the gene matches. This CDR3 has 16 amino acids. This clonotype was counted only a few times. Its cognate antigen is unknown. The chain joins TRBV6-1 to TRBJ1-5, with 7 bases aligning to TRBD1. This receptor was obtained from a girl between 5 and 17 years old with multiple sclerosis. The sequencing input was blood. The CDR3 nucleotides are TGTGCCAGCAGTTTCCTACAGGGGAGCGGCAATCAGCCCCAGCATTTT. It yields the protein CASSFLQGSGNQPQHF.